This T cell receptor (beta chain) was captured in a study of naive and memory T cell subsets. There are many counts of this clonotype. Its antigen is unknown. CD8 T cells were positively selected from what remained after CD4 positive selection. Two oligonucleotides, mixed equimolar, formed the beta constant-region primer covering TRBC1 and TRBC2. Nested alpha and beta constant-region primers with the SP2 primer drove four PCR rounds on ligated cDNA. TCRdb re-called the UMI-ligation and nested PCR reads with MiXCR, one entry per CDR3 protein. The repertoire holds approximately 100,000 distinct CDR3 sequences, with about 15% as singletons. Study conclusions and caveats: Naive repertoires, especially CD8, held a few larger clonotypes, possibly memory cells re-expressing CD45RA. The power law exponent of TCR abundance differed between naive and memory cells.

The receptor's source is a human donor in good health. Source material: naive CD8+ T cells from blood.

The DNA for the CDR3 is TGTGCCATCAGTGATGAAGGCCGTGCCTACGAGCAGTACTTC. Its translation is CAISDEGRAYEQYF. The chain joins TRBV10-3 to TRBJ2-7, with D unclear. The CDR3 has 14 residues. CDR1 is ENHRY, CDR2 SYGVKD, per germline. Trimming cost V 3 bases and J 2 bases, with 11 bases left between them.